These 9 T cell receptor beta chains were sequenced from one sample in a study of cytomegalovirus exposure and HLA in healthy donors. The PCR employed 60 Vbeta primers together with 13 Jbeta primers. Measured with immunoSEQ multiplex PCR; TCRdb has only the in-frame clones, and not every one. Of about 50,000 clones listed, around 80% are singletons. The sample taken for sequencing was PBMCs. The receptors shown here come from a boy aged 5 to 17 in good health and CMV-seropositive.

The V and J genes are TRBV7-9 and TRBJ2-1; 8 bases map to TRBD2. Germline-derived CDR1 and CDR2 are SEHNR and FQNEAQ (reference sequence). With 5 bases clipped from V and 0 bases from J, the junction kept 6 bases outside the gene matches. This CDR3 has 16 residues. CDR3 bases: TGTGCCAGCAGCCCCCGCGGGGGGAGCTCCTACAATGAGCAGTTCTTC. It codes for CASSPRGGSSYNEQFF.

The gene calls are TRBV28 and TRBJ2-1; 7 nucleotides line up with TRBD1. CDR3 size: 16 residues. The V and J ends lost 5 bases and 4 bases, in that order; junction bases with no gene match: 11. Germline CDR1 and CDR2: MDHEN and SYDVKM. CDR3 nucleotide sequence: TGTGCCAGCAGTCACCCCGGGGACAGCCTTTACAATGAGCAGTTCTTC. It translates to CASSHPGDSLYNEQFF.

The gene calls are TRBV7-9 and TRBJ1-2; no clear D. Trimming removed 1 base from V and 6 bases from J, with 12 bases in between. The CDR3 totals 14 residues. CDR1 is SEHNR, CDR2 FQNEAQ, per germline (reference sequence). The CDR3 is CASSLGADYNGYTF. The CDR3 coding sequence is TGTGCCAGCAGCTTAGGGGCGGACTATAATGGCTACACCTTC.

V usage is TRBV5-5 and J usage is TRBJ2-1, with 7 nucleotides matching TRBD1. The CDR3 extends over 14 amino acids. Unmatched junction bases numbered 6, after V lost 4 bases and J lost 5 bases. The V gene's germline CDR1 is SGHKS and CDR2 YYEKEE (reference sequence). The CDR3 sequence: CASSLGGQNNEQFF. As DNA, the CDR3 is TGTGCCAGCAGCCTAGGGGGACAGAACAATGAGCAGTTCTTC.

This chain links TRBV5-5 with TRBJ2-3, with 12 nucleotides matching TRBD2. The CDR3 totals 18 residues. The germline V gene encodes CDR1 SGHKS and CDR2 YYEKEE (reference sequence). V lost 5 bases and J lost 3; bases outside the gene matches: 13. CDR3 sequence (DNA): TGTGCCAGCAGACCAATATGGGCTAGCGGGGGGGCAACAGATACGCAGTATTTT. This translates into CASRPIWASGGATDTQYF.

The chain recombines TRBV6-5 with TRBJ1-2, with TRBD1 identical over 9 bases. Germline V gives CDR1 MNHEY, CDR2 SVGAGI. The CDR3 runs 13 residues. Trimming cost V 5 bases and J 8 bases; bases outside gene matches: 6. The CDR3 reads CASSPRQGGGYTF. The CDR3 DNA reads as TGTGCCAGCAGTCCCCGACAGGGGGGAGGCTACACCTTC.

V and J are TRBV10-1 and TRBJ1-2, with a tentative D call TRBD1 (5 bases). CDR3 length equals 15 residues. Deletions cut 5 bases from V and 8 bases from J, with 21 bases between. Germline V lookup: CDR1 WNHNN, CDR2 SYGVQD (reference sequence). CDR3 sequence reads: CASSPAGTPRRGYTF. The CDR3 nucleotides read TGCGCCAGCAGTCCGGCGGGGACCCCCCGGAGGGGCTACACCTTC.

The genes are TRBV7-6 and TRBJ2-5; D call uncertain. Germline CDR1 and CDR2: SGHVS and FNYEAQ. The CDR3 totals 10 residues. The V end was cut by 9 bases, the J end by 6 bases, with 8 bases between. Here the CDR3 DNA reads TGTGCCAGGCCGAGAAAGACCCAGTACTTC. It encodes CARPRKTQYF.

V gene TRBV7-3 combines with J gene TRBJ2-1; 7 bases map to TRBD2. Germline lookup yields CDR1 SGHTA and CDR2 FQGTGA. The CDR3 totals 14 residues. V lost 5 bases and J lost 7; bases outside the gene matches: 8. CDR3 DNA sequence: TGTGCCAGCAGCCTGCGGGGGTCGGGGAATGAGCAGTTCTTC. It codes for CASSLRGSGNEQFF.